Below are 24 T cell receptor beta chains sequenced from a single sample in a study of cytomegalovirus exposure and HLA in healthy donors. Vbeta (60) and Jbeta (13) primers were used in the PCR. Assay: immunoSEQ multiplex PCR; the TCRdb copy retains only in-frame clones and omits some. The sample has around 100,000 clones, roughly four fifths seen once; the top ten hold roughly 14%. The sequenced sample was PBMCs. The receptors stem from a male donor in good health and CMV-seropositive.

The gene calls are TRBV4-3 and TRBJ2-3; D unclear. This CDR3 has 13 amino acids. The ends were cut back, 1 base at V and 2 bases at J, with 4 bases in the middle. Per germline, CDR1 LGHNA and CDR2 YSLEER. The CDR3 DNA reads as TGCGCCAGCAGCCAAGCAAACACAGATACGCAGTATTTT. This sequence encodes CASSQANTDTQYF.

The chain joins TRBV11-2 to TRBJ2-7, with D unresolved. V dropped 5 bases and J dropped 1 base, with 6 bases sitting between them. CDR3 length equals 12 residues. Germline CDR1 is SGHAT and CDR2 is FQNNGV. The CDR3 sequence is CASSDTSYEQYF. CDR3 coding DNA: TGTGCCAGCAGCGACACGTCCTACGAGCAGTACTTC.

The chain couples TRBV9 to TRBJ2-1; perhaps TRBD2 as D (7 bases). This CDR3 has 17 residues. Germline values: CDR1 SGDLS, CDR2 YYNGEE. Trimming shortened V by 0 bases and J by 7 bases, and 20 bases separated the two germline ends. The CDR3 here is CASSVELTGGLRNEQFF. The DNA of the CDR3 is TGTGCCAGCAGCGTAGAGCTAACGGGGGGCCTCCGGAATGAGCAGTTCTTC. The full variable domain, with the rest looked up from reference TRBV9 and TRBJ2-1, is DSGVTQTPKHLITATGQRVTLRCSPRSGDLSVYWYQQSLDQGLQFLIQYYNGEERAKGNILERFSAQQFPDLHSELNLSSLELGDSALYFCASSVELTGGLRNEQFFGPGTRLTVL.

The J gene is TRBJ1-2, the V gene TRBV18, with 11 bases identical to TRBD1. CDR3 length: 15 residues. Trimming removed 3 bases from V and 4 bases from J; junction bases left unmatched: 4. CDR1 is KGHSH, CDR2 LQKENI, per germline. Here the CDR3 reads CASSPPGTGGYGYTF. The CDR3 nucleotides are TGTGCCAGCTCACCGCCCGGGACAGGGGGCTATGGCTACACCTTC.

The rearrangement uses TRBV19 and TRBJ2-7, with 8 bases fitting TRBD1. The CDR3 contains 17 residues. Trimming cost V 4 bases and J 3 bases; bases outside gene matches: 14. The germline gives CDR1 LNHDA, CDR2 SQIVND (reference sequence). The CDR3 DNA is TGTGCCAGTAGTAAAAAAGCGACAGGGGAACCTGACTACGAGCAGTACTTC. It translates to CASSKKATGEPDYEQYF. Drawing the rest from reference TRBV19 and TRBJ2-7, the complete variable domain is DGGITQSPKYLFRKEGQNVTLSCEQNLNHDAMYWYRQDPGQGLRLIYYSQIVNDFQKGDIAEGYSVSREKKESFPLTVTSAQKNPTAFYLCASSKKATGEPDYEQYFGPGTRLTVT.

CDR3 sequence reads: CASRPDREGQPQHF. CDR3 coding DNA: TGTGCCAGCAGACCCGACAGGGAAGGACAGCCCCAGCATTTT. The V gene is TRBV2, the J gene TRBJ1-5; 7 nucleotides align to TRBD1. V trimming: 6 bases; J trimming: 7 bases; junction bases outside the gene matches: 9. The germline V gene has CDR1 SNHLY and CDR2 FYNNEI. The CDR3 is 14 residues long.

This chain joins TRBV7-2 and TRBJ2-2; TRBD2 matches at 7 bases. The germline CDR1 and CDR2 sequences are SGHTA and FQGNSA. The CDR3 sequence is 17 residues long. V trimming: 0 bases; J trimming: 0 bases; junction bases outside the gene matches: 4. CDR3 in DNA: TGTGCCAGCAGCTTAGCGGGCGGGGGAACGAACACCGGGGAGCTGTTTTTT. Its protein is CASSLAGGGTNTGELFF.

The V gene is TRBV18, the J gene TRBJ2-1; 13 bases are a match to TRBD2. The trim removed 1 base at V and 3 bases at J, leaving 9 bases unmatched. Germline values: CDR1 KGHSH, CDR2 LQKENI. The length of the CDR3 is 19 residues. The CDR3 coding sequence is TGTGCCAGCTCACCACAAACTAGCGGGGGGGGTACCTTCTACAATGAGCAGTTCTTC. This sequence encodes CASSPQTSGGGTFYNEQFF.

The rearrangement uses TRBV5-1 and TRBJ2-2; the D gene is possibly TRBD1 (6 bases). The length of the CDR3 is 17 residues. CDR1 SGHRS and CDR2 YFSETQ come from the germline V gene. V was clipped by 1 base and J by 5 bases, with 18 bases between them. In DNA form, the CDR3 reads TGCGCCAGCAGCTTGCCCATTAAGGACAGCCTGACCGGGGAGCTGTTTTTT. It codes for CASSLPIKDSLTGELFF.

The chain links TRBV7-3 to TRBJ2-5; no reliable D call. Trimming stripped 1 base from V and 5 bases from J, with 8 bases between. Per the germline V gene, CDR1 is SGHTA and CDR2 is FQGTGA. This CDR3 has 13 amino acids. The CDR3 DNA reads as TGTGCCAGCAGCTTAAATCCCGGGGAGACCCAGTACTTC. Residues: CASSLNPGETQYF.

The sample holds one count of this clone. This CDR3 is CASSLVEATEAFF. In nucleotides, the CDR3 is TGTGCCAGCAGCTTGGTCGAGGCGACGGAAGCTTTCTTT. The gene calls are TRBV5-4 and TRBJ1-1; D is unclear. Germline CDR1 is SGHNT and CDR2 is YYREEE (reference sequence). Trimming took off 0 bases at V and 8 bases at J, with 11 bases between the two ends. The CDR3 covers 13 residues.

This chain joins TRBV5-1 and TRBJ2-3, with 11 nucleotides matching TRBD2. The CDR3 has 17 residues. Trimming cost V 0 bases and J 1 base; bases outside gene matches: 4. CDR1 SGHRS and CDR2 YFSETQ come from the germline V gene. Here the CDR3 DNA reads TGCGCCAGCAGCTTGGTTCTAGCGGGGGGTGGCACAGATACGCAGTATTTT. The encoded protein is CASSLVLAGGGTDTQYF.

This clone was observed once. This CDR3 is CASSGRLAGDQGDTQYF. CDR3 coding DNA: TGTGCCAGCAGCGGCAGACTAGCGGGGGACCAGGGAGATACGCAGTATTTT. The chain has TRBV11-3 and TRBJ2-3; TRBD2 aligns across 12 bases. Germline loops: CDR1 SGHNT, CDR2 YENEEA. Losses at the gene ends were 5 bases for V and 5 bases for J; bases not matched to a gene: 11. The CDR3 has 17 residues.

V usage is TRBV2 and J usage is TRBJ2-2; 13 positions match TRBD2. V trimming: 6 bases; J trimming: 6 bases; junction bases outside the gene matches: 4. The CDR3 spans 15 residues. The germline V gene has CDR1 SNHLY and CDR2 FYNNEI. CDR3 loop: CASSGLAGVAGELFF. CDR3 in DNA: TGTGCCAGCAGCGGACTAGCGGGGGTGGCCGGGGAGCTGTTTTTT.

V is TRBV6-5 and J is TRBJ2-7; 9 bases line up with TRBD1. This CDR3 is 15 amino acids long. The germline V gene encodes CDR1 MNHEY and CDR2 SVGAGI. V dropped 4 bases and J dropped 6; count of bases not matched to a gene: 10. The CDR3 region is CASSCSRDRVSEQYF. CDR3 DNA: TGTGCCAGCAGTTGCTCCAGGGACAGGGTCTCCGAGCAGTACTTC.

This chain joins TRBV4-3 and TRBJ1-2; D ambiguous. The CDR3 is 16 residues long. V lost 0 bases to trimming and J lost 3 bases, with 14 bases between them. From germline, CDR1 is LGHNA and CDR2 YSLEER. The CDR3 nucleotides read TGCGCCAGCAGCCAAGATGCGGGCGCAGCTTACTATGGCTACACCTTC. The encoded protein is CASSQDAGAAYYGYTF.

V and J are TRBV7-2 and TRBJ1-2, with 8 bases aligning to TRBD1. The trim removed 5 bases at V and 7 bases at J, leaving 12 bases unmatched. The germline CDR1 and CDR2 sequences are SGHTA and FQGNSA. This CDR3 has 15 residues. The CDR3 sequence is CASSPFGQGPSGYTF. CDR3 bases: TGTGCCAGCAGCCCCTTCGGACAGGGCCCCAGTGGCTACACCTTC.

In nucleotides, the CDR3 is TGTGCCAGCAGCTGGGGGGGGGTACAAGAGACCCAGTACTTC. This translates into CASSWGGVQETQYF. The gene calls are TRBV5-4 and TRBJ2-5; 7 positions match TRBD2. The V gene end was trimmed by 3 bases and the J gene end by 2 bases; junction bases not matched to a gene: 4. CDR1 is SGHNT, CDR2 YYREEE, per germline (reference sequence). The CDR3 spans 14 residues. Full variable domain (outside the CDR3, taken from reference TRBV5-4 and TRBJ2-5): ETGVTQSPTHLIKTRGQQVTLRCSSQSGHNTVSWYQQALGQGPQFIFQYYREEENGRGNFPPRFSGLQFPNYSSELNVNALELDDSALYLCASSWGGVQETQYFGPGTRLLVL.

The chain employs TRBV29-1 and TRBJ2-5, with a possible D match to TRBD2 (5 bases). V lost 6 bases to trimming and J lost 11 bases, with 16 bases between them. The length of the CDR3 is 11 residues. Per the germline V gene, CDR1 is SQVTM and CDR2 is ANQGSEA. CDR3: CSVLRGPEQYF. For the CDR3, the DNA is TGCAGCGTGCTTCGGGGTCCTGAGCAGTACTTC.

The chain uses TRBV7-2 and TRBJ1-3, with D maybe TRBD1 (6 bases). The CDR3 has 15 amino acids. Germline V gene sequence: CDR1 SGHTA, CDR2 FQGNSA. V lost 3 bases to trimming and J lost 5 bases, with 14 bases between them. The CDR3 sequence is CASSFQGTRRNTIYF. As DNA, the CDR3 is TGTGCCAGCAGCTTTCAGGGGACGAGGAGAAACACCATATATTTT.

V is TRBV6-1 and J is TRBJ2-1, with D possibly matching TRBD2 (6 bases). The CDR3 totals 15 residues. V lost 6 bases to trimming and J lost 9 bases, with 21 bases between them. CDR1 MNHNS and CDR2 SASEGT come from the germline V gene. The CDR3 protein is CASRVGTWEEGEQFF. The CDR3 DNA reads TGTGCCAGCAGGGTAGGGACTTGGGAAGAGGGTGAGCAGTTCTTC.

CDR3 amino acids: CASSQSAGVLGGYTF. Written as DNA, the CDR3 is TGTGCCAGCAGCCAATCGGCAGGGGTCTTGGGTGGCTACACCTTC. The V and J genes are TRBV16 and TRBJ1-2, with D possibly TRBD1 on 6 matching bases. The CDR3 is 15 amino acids. Trimming took 0 bases from V and 7 from J, leaving 15 bases between them. Germline V CDR1 and CDR2: KGHSY, FQNENV.

The chain couples TRBV7-2 to TRBJ2-7; 7 positions match TRBD2. Trimming took 3 bases from V and 2 from J; bases not matched to a gene: 7. The CDR3 spans 15 residues. The germline V gene has CDR1 SGHTA and CDR2 FQGNSA. CDR3 sequence reads: CASSFGGYGTYEQYF. CDR3 nucleotide sequence: TGTGCCAGCAGCTTCGGGGGGTACGGGACCTACGAGCAGTACTTC.

The genes are TRBV5-1 and TRBJ1-3; D unresolved. Germline V gene lookup returns CDR1 SGHRS and CDR2 YFSETQ. Trimming took off 6 bases at V and 2 bases at J, with 12 bases between the two ends. This CDR3 comprises 14 residues. In nucleotides, the CDR3 is TGCGCCAGCACGGCAGGCGTTACTGGAAACACCATATATTTT. Translated, it gives CASTAGVTGNTIYF.